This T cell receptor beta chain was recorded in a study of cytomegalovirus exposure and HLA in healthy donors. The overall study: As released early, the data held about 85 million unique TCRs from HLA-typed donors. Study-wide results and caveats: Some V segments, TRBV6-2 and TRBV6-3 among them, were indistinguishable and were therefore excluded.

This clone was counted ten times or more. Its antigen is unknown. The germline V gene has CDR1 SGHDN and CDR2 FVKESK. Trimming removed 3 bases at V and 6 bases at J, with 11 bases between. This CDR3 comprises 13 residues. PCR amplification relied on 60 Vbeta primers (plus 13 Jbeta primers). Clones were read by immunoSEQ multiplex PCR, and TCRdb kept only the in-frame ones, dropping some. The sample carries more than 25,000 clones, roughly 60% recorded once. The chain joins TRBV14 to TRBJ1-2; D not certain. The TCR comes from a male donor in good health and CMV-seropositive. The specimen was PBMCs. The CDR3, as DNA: TGTGCCAGCAGCCAGTCACGAGGGAATGGCTACACCTTC. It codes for CASSQSRGNGYTF.